A selection of T cell receptor beta chains follows, all from one sample in a study of cytomegalovirus exposure and HLA in healthy donors. This table comes from immunoSEQ multiplex PCR, and its TCRdb copy is limited to in-frame clones, with some not included. The sample features fewer than 200,000 clones, with around 1.4% in its top ten. Sequenced sample: PBMCs. The origin of the receptors is a woman aged 60-75 years in good health and CMV-seronegative. The CDR3 runs from the conserved cysteine through the conserved F or W. The D gene is left open where the match is weak.

d_gene	j_gene	len	v_gene	CDR3aa	CDR3nt
TRBD1	TRBJ2-7	14	TRBV7-8	CASSLDRGSYEQYF	TGTGCCAGCAGCTTGGACAGGGGGAGCTACGAGCAGTACTTC
TRBD2	TRBJ2-1	19	TRBV19	CASSGRLAGGEGSYNEQFF	TGTGCCAGTAGTGGCCGACTAGCGGGAGGGGAAGGGTCCTACAATGAGCAGTTCTTC
.	TRBJ2-7	16	TRBV5-4	CASSLDPGDSSYEQYF	TGTGCCAGCAGCTTGGATCCAGGGGATAGCTCCTACGAGCAGTACTTC
.	TRBJ2-2	17	TRBV19	CASSIDLDGQFTGELFF	TGTGCCAGTAGTATAGATTTAGACGGACAATTTACCGGGGAGCTGTTTTTT
.	TRBJ2-7	15	TRBV2	CASRARDRNLYEQYF	TGTGCCAGCAGGGCGCGCGACAGGAACCTCTACGAGCAGTACTTC
TRBD2	TRBJ2-1	15	TRBV7-3	CASSRTSGTVNEQFF	TGTGCCAGCAGCCGGACTAGCGGGACGGTCAATGAGCAGTTCTTC
.	TRBJ1-1	13	TRBV7-2	CASRIRSLDEAFF	TGTGCCAGCAGGATAAGGAGCCTAGACGAAGCTTTCTTT
.	TRBJ1-1	13	TRBV5-4	CASSQDRNTEAFF	TGTGCCAGCAGCCAGGACAGGAACACTGAAGCTTTCTTT
.	TRBJ1-2	15	TRBV2	CASSDPPDYRRGYTF	TGTGCCAGCAGTGACCCGCCGGATTATAGGAGGGGCTACACCTTC
TRBD1	TRBJ1-1	14	TRBV27	CASSYINRGREAFF	TGTGCCAGCAGTTATATTAACAGGGGACGTGAAGCTTTCTTT
.	TRBJ2-7	17	TRBV6-1	CASSKEAGWEDSYEQYF	TGTGCCAGCAGTAAAGAGGCAGGGTGGGAAGATTCCTACGAGCAGTACTTC
.	TRBJ2-5	16	TRBV19	CASSIGLGTSQETQYF	TGTGCCAGTAGTATCGGACTTGGGACTTCCCAGGAGACCCAGTACTTC
TRBD1	TRBJ1-5	16	TRBV7-3	CASSSGQGAGNQPQHF	TGTGCCAGCAGCTCTGGACAGGGAGCGGGCAATCAGCCCCAGCATTTT
.	TRBJ2-5	13	TRBV12-5	CASGLVLRETQYF	TGTGCTAGTGGTTTGGTACTGAGGGAGACCCAGTACTTC
TRBD1	TRBJ2-3	13	TRBV7-2	CASRRTGSDTQYF	TGTGCCAGCAGACGGACAGGGTCAGATACGCAGTATTTT
.	TRBJ1-1	13	TRBV7-9	CASSLGGEKNAFF	TGTGCCAGCAGCTTAGGGGGGGAAAAGAATGCTTTCTTT
TRBD2	TRBJ2-1	15	TRBV5-1	CASSPLAGGSSEQFF	TGCGCCAGCAGCCCCCTAGCGGGGGGCTCCTCTGAACAGTTCTTC
TRBD1	TRBJ2-1	15	TRBV6-1	CASSEEGAPYNEQFF	TGTGCCAGCAGTGAAGAGGGGGCCCCGTACAATGAGCAGTTCTTC
.	TRBJ1-2	12	TRBV6-1	CASSRLEVGYTF	TGTGCCAGCAGTAGACTCGAAGTTGGCTACACCTTC
.	TRBJ2-5	15	TRBV14	CASSQPRGYQETQYF	TGTGCCAGCAGCCAACCTCGAGGGTACCAAGAGACCCAGTACTTC
TRBD1	TRBJ1-2	14	TRBV5-1	CASSTSTGDIGYTF	TGCGCCAGCAGCACCTCGACAGGGGATATTGGCTACACCTTC
TRBD2	TRBJ2-6	17	TRBV28	CASVLAGAGSGANVLTF	TGTGCCAGCGTATTAGCGGGAGCGGGCTCTGGGGCCAACGTCCTGACTTTC
TRBD1	TRBJ2-1	16	TRBV7-2	CASSPRRTGAGNEQFF	TGTGCCAGCAGCCCGAGGAGAACAGGGGCTGGCAATGAGCAGTTCTTC
.	TRBJ2-5	14	TRBV19	CASSYLRGEETQYF	TGTGCCAGCTCCTACTTACGGGGTGAAGAGACCCAGTACTTC
.	TRBJ2-2	14	TRBV5-5	CASSRLGNTGELFF	TGTGCCAGCAGCCGACTAGGCAACACCGGGGAGCTGTTTTTT
.	TRBJ1-2	13	TRBV7-8	CASSSWDKDGYTF	TGTGCCAGCAGCTCCTGGGACAAGGACGGCTACACCTTC
TRBD2	TRBJ2-2	17	TRBV9	CASSPSAGTRGTGELFF	TGTGCCAGCAGCCCCTCAGCCGGGACTAGAGGCACCGGGGAGCTGTTTTTT
.	TRBJ2-5	13	TRBV27	CASSLRVKETQYF	TGTGCCAGCAGTTTGAGGGTCAAGGAGACCCAGTACTTC
.	TRBJ1-5	15	TRBV19	CASSTGRVSNQPQHF	TGTGCCAGTAGTACGGGTCGAGTTAGCAATCAGCCCCAGCATTTT
.	TRBJ2-7	15	TRBV6-5	CASSLSGVPFYEQYF	TGTGCCAGCAGTTTATCAGGGGTTCCTTTCTACGAGCAGTACTTC
TRBD2	TRBJ2-3	17	TRBV15	CATSRDRGGPSTDTQYF	TGTGCCACCAGCAGAGATCGGGGAGGGCCTAGCACAGATACGCAGTATTTT
.	TRBJ1-1	15	TRBV7-3	CASSPGRGGNTEAFF	TGTGCCAGCAGCCCCGGGCGGGGGGGTAACACTGAAGCTTTCTTT
TRBD1	TRBJ1-5	16	TRBV12-5	CASGLVQGNSNQPQHF	TGTGCTAGTGGTTTGGTACAGGGGAATAGCAATCAGCCCCAGCATTTT
.	TRBJ1-1	14	TRBV18	CASSPVQVNTEAFF	TGTGCCAGCTCACCAGTGCAGGTGAACACTGAAGCTTTCTTT
.	TRBJ2-6	15	TRBV15	CATSRERAGANVLTF	TGTGCCACCAGCAGAGAGCGAGCTGGGGCCAACGTCCTGACTTTC
TRBD1	TRBJ2-3	15	TRBV7-3	CASSIRQGDTDTQYF	TGTGCCAGCAGCATCCGACAGGGGGACACAGATACGCAGTATTTT
.	TRBJ2-3	15	TRBV5-1	CASSLPWGDTDTQYF	TGCGCCAGCAGCCTTCCGTGGGGGGACACAGATACGCAGTATTTT
.	TRBJ1-6	14	TRBV10-3	CAISESSNNSPLHF	TGTGCCATCAGTGAGTCCTCTAATAATTCACCCCTCCACTTT
TRBD1	TRBJ1-4	18	TRBV5-1	CASRPRDRPFLRHEKLFF	TGCGCCAGCAGACCCCGGGACAGACCTTTTCTCCGACATGAAAAACTGTTTTTT
.	TRBJ1-6	15	TRBV6-5	CASTWGVLDNSPLHF	TGTGCCAGCACCTGGGGGGTGTTAGATAATTCACCCCTCCACTTT
.	TRBJ2-2	15	TRBV5-4	CASSLGGANTGELFF	TGTGCCAGCAGCTTGGGGGGGGCGAACACCGGGGAGCTGTTTTTT
TRBD2	TRBJ2-7	15	TRBV5-8	CASSSTGTKTYEQYF	TGTGCCAGCAGCAGCACCGGGACTAAAACCTACGAGCAGTACTTC
TRBD2	TRBJ2-2	17	TRBV4-3	CASSQRLAGGRTGELFF	TGCGCCAGCAGCCAAAGACTAGCGGGGGGGCGGACCGGGGAGCTGTTTTTT
.	TRBJ2-7	13	TRBV18	CASYRDNTYEQYF	TGTGCCAGCTACCGGGACAACACCTACGAGCAGTACTTC
TRBD1	TRBJ2-7	14	TRBV7-3	CASSLGQGNYEQYF	TGTGCCAGCAGCTTGGGACAGGGGAATTACGAGCAGTACTTC